This TCR beta chain was sequenced for a study of blood T cell repertoires in COVID-19. The overall study: Spain, Italy and the United States supplied samples that represented acute and convalescent COVID-19. PBMCs, B-cell-depleted T cells, or T cells were the source of the cDNA or gDNA that made up the material.

Sequenced by immunoSEQ multiplex PCR; TCRdb stores in-frame clones only, minus some. The table includes 200,000 to 250,000 clones, 70% to 90% detected once. V was pared by 4 bases and J by 3 bases, with 2 bases of the junction left unmatched. The length of the CDR3 is 13 residues. Germline V CDR1 and CDR2: LGHDT, YNNKEL (reference sequence). Enrolment of Seattle patients took place during active infection, and they were followed longitudinally. The sequence came from a man between 45 and 60 years old with COVID-19, enrolled during active disease. The rearrangement uses TRBV3-1 (or the pseudogene TRBV3-2) and TRBJ2-7; 8 bases fit TRBD1. The sample comprised peripheral blood. The CDR3 nucleotides read TGTGCCAGCAGCCGGGACAGGTTCTACGAGCAGTACTTC. This codes for CASSRDRFYEQYF.